This T cell receptor (beta chain) was found in a study of cytomegalovirus exposure and HLA in healthy donors. The germline V gene has CDR1 MGHRA and CDR2 YSYEKL. The J segment lost 5 bases and the V segment lost 4 bases, leaving 10 bases of the junction unmatched. The CDR3 covers 16 residues. Concerning this clone: Antigen unknown.

Findings and limits, study-wide: 87-base-pair reads could not separate some V segments, including TRBV6-2 and TRBV6-3.

Use of 60 Vbeta and 13 Jbeta primers characterized the PCR. Libraries were prepared by immunoSEQ multiplex PCR; TCRdb keeps only in-frame clonotypes and omits some of them. The repertoire holds about 140,000 clones, with roughly 83% as singletons. The specimen was PBMCs. The receptor's source is a female donor in good health and CMV-seronegative. V is TRBV4-1 and J is TRBJ1-1; 10 bases are a match to TRBD1. DNA for the CDR3: TGCGCCAGCAGCCTCAACCCCGGACAGGGGGGGACTGAAGCTTTCTTT. This sequence encodes CASSLNPGQGGTEAFF.